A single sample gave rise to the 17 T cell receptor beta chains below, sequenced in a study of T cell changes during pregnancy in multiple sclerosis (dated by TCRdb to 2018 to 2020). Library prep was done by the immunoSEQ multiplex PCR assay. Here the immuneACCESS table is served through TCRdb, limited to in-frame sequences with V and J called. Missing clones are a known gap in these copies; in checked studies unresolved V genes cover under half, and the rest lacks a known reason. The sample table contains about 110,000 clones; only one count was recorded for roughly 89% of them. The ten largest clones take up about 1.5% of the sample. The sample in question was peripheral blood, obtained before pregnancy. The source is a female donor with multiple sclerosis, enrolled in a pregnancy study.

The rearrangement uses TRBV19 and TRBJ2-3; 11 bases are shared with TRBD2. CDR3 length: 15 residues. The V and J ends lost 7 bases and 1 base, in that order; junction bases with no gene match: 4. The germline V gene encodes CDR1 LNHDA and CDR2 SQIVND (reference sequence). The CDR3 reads CASTLAGGRTDTQYF. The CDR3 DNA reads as TGTGCCAGTACATTAGCGGGGGGGCGCACAGATACGCAGTATTTT.

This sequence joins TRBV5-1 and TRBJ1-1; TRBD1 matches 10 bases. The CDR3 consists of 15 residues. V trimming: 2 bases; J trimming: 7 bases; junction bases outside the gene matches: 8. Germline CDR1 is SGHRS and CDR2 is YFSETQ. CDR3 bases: TGCGCCAGCAGCTTTACGGGACAGGGGTGGATTGAAGCTTTCTTT. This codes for CASSFTGQGWIEAFF.

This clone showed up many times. Here the CDR3 reads CASSFNRGEQYF. CDR3 DNA: TGTGCCAGCAGCTTTAATCGGGGGGAGCAGTACTTC. The V call is TRBV7-2, the J call TRBJ2-7, with a weak D call TRBD2 (6 bases). This CDR3 region has 12 residues. The V and J ends lost 3 bases and 7 bases respectively, with 10 bases between them. CDR1 and CDR2 from the germline V gene are SGHTA and FQGNSA.

CDR3: CASSLSSRDRKETQYF. The DNA of the CDR3 is TGTGCCAGCAGTTTATCCTCCCGGGACAGAAAAGAGACCCAGTACTTC. The V gene is TRBV28, the J gene TRBJ2-5; 7 bases line up with TRBD1. This CDR3 contains 16 residues. V was clipped by 1 base and J by 3 bases; unmatched bases: 8. The germline V gene encodes CDR1 MDHEN and CDR2 SYDVKM.

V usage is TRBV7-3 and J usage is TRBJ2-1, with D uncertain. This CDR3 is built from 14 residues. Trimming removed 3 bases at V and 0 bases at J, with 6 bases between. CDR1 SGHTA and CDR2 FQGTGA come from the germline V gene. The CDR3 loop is CASSFTSSYNEQFF. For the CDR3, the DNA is TGTGCCAGCAGCTTTACCAGCTCCTACAATGAGCAGTTCTTC.

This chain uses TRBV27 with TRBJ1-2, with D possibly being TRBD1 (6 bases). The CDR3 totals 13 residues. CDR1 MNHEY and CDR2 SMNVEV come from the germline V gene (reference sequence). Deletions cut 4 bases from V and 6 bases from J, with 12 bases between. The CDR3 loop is CASSSLDSHGYTF. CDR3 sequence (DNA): TGTGCCAGCAGTTCCTTGGACAGTCATGGCTACACCTTC.

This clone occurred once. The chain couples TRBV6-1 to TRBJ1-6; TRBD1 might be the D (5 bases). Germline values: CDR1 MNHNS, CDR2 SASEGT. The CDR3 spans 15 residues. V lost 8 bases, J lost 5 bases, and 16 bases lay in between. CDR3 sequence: CASRGVGPHNSPLHF. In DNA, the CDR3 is TGTGCCAGCCGTGGGGTGGGGCCCCATAATTCACCCCTCCACTTT.

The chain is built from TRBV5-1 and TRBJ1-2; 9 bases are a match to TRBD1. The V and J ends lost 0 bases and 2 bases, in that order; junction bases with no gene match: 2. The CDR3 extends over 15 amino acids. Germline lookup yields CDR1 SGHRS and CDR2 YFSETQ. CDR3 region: CASSLAGQGNYGYTF. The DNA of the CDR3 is TGCGCCAGCAGCTTGGCGGGACAGGGAAACTATGGCTACACCTTC.

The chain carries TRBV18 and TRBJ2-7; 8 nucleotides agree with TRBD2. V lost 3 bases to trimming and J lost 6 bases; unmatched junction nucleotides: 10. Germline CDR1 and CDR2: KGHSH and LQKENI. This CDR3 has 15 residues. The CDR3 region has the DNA TGTGCCAGCTCACCGGGGGCGGGAGGAGCGGGCGAGCAGTACTTC. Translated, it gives CASSPGAGGAGEQYF.

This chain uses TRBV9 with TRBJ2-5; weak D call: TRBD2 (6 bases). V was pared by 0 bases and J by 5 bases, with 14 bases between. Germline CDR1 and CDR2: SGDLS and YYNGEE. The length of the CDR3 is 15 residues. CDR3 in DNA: TGTGCCAGCAGCGTAGGGGCCGGAGGGTCGGAGACCCAGTACTTC. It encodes CASSVGAGGSETQYF.

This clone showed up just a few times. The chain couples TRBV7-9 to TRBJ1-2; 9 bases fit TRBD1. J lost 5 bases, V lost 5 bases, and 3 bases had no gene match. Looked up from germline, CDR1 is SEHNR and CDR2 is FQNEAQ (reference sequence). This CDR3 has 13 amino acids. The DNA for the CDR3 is TGTGCCAGCAGCCCACAGGGGGCTTATGGCTACACCTTC. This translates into CASSPQGAYGYTF.

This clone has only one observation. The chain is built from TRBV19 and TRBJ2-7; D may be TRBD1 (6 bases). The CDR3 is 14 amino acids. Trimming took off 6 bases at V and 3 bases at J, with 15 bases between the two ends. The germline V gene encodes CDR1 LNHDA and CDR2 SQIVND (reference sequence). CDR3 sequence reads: CASSMTGASYEQYF. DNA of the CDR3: TGTGCCAGTAGCATGACAGGCGCCAGCTACGAGCAGTACTTC.

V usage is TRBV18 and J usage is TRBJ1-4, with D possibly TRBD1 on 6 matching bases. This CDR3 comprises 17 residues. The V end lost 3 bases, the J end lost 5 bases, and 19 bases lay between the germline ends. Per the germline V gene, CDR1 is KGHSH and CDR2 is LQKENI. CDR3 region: CASSPTGRSLYNEKLFF. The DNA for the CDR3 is TGTGCCAGCTCACCCACAGGGCGGTCTTTGTACAATGAAAAACTGTTTTTT.

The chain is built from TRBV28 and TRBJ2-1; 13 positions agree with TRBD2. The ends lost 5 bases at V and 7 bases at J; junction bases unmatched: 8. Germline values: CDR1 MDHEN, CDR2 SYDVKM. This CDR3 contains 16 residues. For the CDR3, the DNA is TGTGCCAGCAGTCCTCCCACTAGCGGGAGGGTTAATGAGCAGTTCTTC. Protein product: CASSPPTSGRVNEQFF.

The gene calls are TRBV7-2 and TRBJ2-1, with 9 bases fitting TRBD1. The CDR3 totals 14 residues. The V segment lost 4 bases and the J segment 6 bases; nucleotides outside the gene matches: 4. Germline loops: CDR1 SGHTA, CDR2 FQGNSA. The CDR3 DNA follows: TGTGCCAGCAGCTACAGGGGGCCGGGCAATGAGCAGTTCTTC. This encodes CASSYRGPGNEQFF.

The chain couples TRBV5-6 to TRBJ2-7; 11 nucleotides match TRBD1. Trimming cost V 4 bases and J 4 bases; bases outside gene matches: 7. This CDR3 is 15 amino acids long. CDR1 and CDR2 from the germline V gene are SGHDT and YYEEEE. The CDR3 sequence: CASSHRDRGMYEQYF. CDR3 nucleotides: TGTGCCAGCAGCCATAGGGACAGGGGGATGTACGAGCAGTACTTC.

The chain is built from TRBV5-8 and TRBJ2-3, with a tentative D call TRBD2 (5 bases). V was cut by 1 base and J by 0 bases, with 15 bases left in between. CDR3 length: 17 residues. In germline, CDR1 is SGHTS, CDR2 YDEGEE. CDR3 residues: CASSLRTDWTSTDTQYF. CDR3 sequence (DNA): TGTGCCAGCAGCTTGAGAACAGACTGGACTAGCACAGATACGCAGTATTTT.